The 27 T cell receptor beta chains below all came from one sample that was sequenced in a study of blood T cell repertoires in COVID-19 (dated by TCRdb to between 2020 and 2021). The protocol used for the library was the immunoSEQ multiplex PCR assay. Imported from immuneACCESS, the table was reduced by TCRdb to in-frame sequences with V and J called. These copies leave out some clones; in studies compared against another copy, an unresolved V gene accounts for under half, and the cause of the remainder is not known. Counted in this sample were fewer than 400,000 clones; 80% to 90% of them appeared once. 2.2% of the sample is held by the ten biggest clonotypes. Sequencing was done on a sample of PBMCs or T cells enriched from blood (not recorded which). The receptors stem from a man aged 30 to 39 who had recovered from COVID-19.

This chain links TRBV9 with TRBJ1-5; D gene uncertain. This CDR3 comprises 14 residues. V was shortened by 0 bases and J by 9 bases, with 13 bases between the two germline ends. Germline V gives CDR1 SGDLS, CDR2 YYNGEE. CDR3 protein: CASSVGIFPGPQHF. DNA for the CDR3: TGTGCCAGCAGCGTAGGTATCTTCCCAGGGCCCCAGCATTTT.

In DNA form, the CDR3 reads TGTGCCAGCAGCTCCTCGGGTATGGGTGGCTACACCTTC. It is translated as CASSSSGMGGYTF. The J gene is TRBJ1-2, the V gene TRBV5-8; no definite D call. The CDR3 covers 13 residues. The V and J ends lost 3 bases and 7 bases respectively, with 13 bases between them. The germline gives CDR1 SGHTS, CDR2 YDEGEE.

The gene calls are TRBV2 and TRBJ1-1; 9 bases are shared with TRBD1. The V segment lost 6 bases and the J segment 6 bases; nucleotides outside the gene matches: 8. The length of the CDR3 is 14 residues. The germline gives CDR1 SNHLY, CDR2 FYNNEI. This CDR3 is CASRFSQGASEAFF. CDR3 DNA sequence: TGTGCCAGCAGATTTTCACAGGGGGCGTCTGAAGCTTTCTTT.

V is TRBV27 and J is TRBJ1-1; D is perhaps TRBD1 (6 bases). V was clipped by 2 bases and J by 2 bases, with 18 bases between them. In germline, CDR1 is MNHEY, CDR2 SMNVEV (reference sequence). This CDR3 spans 17 amino acids. In DNA form, the CDR3 reads TGTGCCAGCAGTTTAGCTTACAGGGACGGGGTTAACACTGAAGCTTTCTTT. This translates into CASSLAYRDGVNTEAFF.

The chain joins TRBV6-5 to TRBJ1-6, with D tentatively TRBD1 (5 bases). Germline V gives CDR1 MNHEY, CDR2 SVGAGI. This CDR3 is built from 14 residues. V was pared by 6 bases and J by 8 bases, with 14 bases between. DNA of the CDR3: TGTGCCAGCAGCCAGGACACTACTGATTCACCCCTCCACTTT. It yields the protein CASSQDTTDSPLHF.

The gene calls are TRBV7-9 and TRBJ2-7, with D maybe TRBD1 (6 bases). The germline V gene encodes CDR1 SEHNR and CDR2 FQNEAQ (reference sequence). The CDR3 is 15 amino acids. V was shortened by 2 bases and J by 6 bases, with 17 bases between the two germline ends. Here the CDR3 DNA reads TGTGCCAGCAGCTTAATTAGTACAGGGAAGGGCGAGCAGTACTTC. Its protein is CASSLISTGKGEQYF.

The chain is built from TRBV5-4 and TRBJ2-2, with 8 bases lining up with TRBD1. Germline CDR1 is SGHNT and CDR2 is YYREEE (reference sequence). V lost 4 bases, J lost 8 bases, and 4 bases stayed unmatched. The CDR3 extends over 13 amino acids. CDR3 in amino acids: CASSVTGEGELFF. The CDR3, as DNA: TGTGCCAGCAGCGTGACAGGGGAAGGGGAGCTGTTTTTT.

V gene TRBV18 combines with J gene TRBJ1-5; weak D call: TRBD1 (5 bases). Looked up from germline, CDR1 is KGHSH and CDR2 is LQKENI. The CDR3 has 15 amino acids. Trimming stripped 4 bases from V and 5 bases from J, with 15 bases between. DNA of the CDR3: TGTGCCAGCTCACTCCAAAGGGGCGCGGATCAGCCCCAGCATTTT. It codes for CASSLQRGADQPQHF.

This clone was counted a single time. The rearrangement joins TRBV30 to TRBJ1-5; D remains ambiguous. The V gene's germline CDR1 is GTSNPN and CDR2 SVGIG (reference sequence). Trimming pared 5 bases from V and 6 bases from J, leaving 17 bases between. CDR3 length equals 14 residues. The CDR3 reads CAWDIGGPSQPQHF. In DNA, the CDR3 is TGTGCCTGGGACATCGGTGGGCCCAGTCAGCCCCAGCATTTT.

V gene TRBV6-6 combines with J gene TRBJ1-2; D gene uncertain. The CDR3 consists of 14 residues. In germline, CDR1 is MNHNY, CDR2 SVGAGI (reference sequence). Trimming removed 0 bases at V and 5 bases at J, with 10 bases between. The CDR3 sequence is CASSYSHGDYGYTF. The CDR3 DNA reads TGTGCCAGCAGTTACTCGCACGGGGATTATGGCTACACCTTC.

The rearrangement joins TRBV5-6 to TRBJ1-2; D gene uncertain. This CDR3 has 12 amino acids. Germline V gives CDR1 SGHDT, CDR2 YYEEEE. V was cut by 3 bases and J by 7 bases, with 10 bases left in between. CDR3 nucleotide sequence: TGTGCCAGCAGCTCCGGGGAGACTGGCTACACCTTC. This translates into CASSSGETGYTF.

The rearrangement links TRBV5-4 to TRBJ2-3, with a tentative D call TRBD2 (5 bases). Trimming removed 1 base at V and 6 bases at J, with 9 bases between. Germline V gene sequence: CDR1 SGHNT, CDR2 YYREEE (reference sequence). This CDR3 is 13 amino acids long. The CDR3 DNA reads as TGTGCCAGCAGCTTGCCGCCGGGGGATACGCAGTATTTT. As protein: CASSLPPGDTQYF.

The gene calls are TRBV13 and TRBJ2-7; D unresolved. Germline V gives CDR1 PRHDT, CDR2 FYEKMQ (reference sequence). The CDR3 totals 14 residues. The V end lost 3 bases, the J end lost 2 bases, and 11 bases lay between the germline ends. The CDR3: CASSFLISTYEQYF. CDR3 sequence (DNA): TGTGCCAGCAGCTTCCTAATTTCGACCTACGAGCAGTACTTC.

CDR3 in amino acids: CACGKTPRTGNTIYF. In DNA, the CDR3 is TGTGCCTGCGGCAAGACCCCGAGAACTGGAAACACCATATATTTT. The chain combines TRBV13 with TRBJ1-3; D gene ambiguous. Germline V gene lookup returns CDR1 PRHDT and CDR2 FYEKMQ (reference sequence). The CDR3 loop spans 15 amino acids. Trimming cost V 11 bases and J 2 bases, with 19 bases left between them.

The J gene is TRBJ2-1, the V gene TRBV9; a possible D gene is TRBD2 (7 bases). The CDR3 length is 16 residues. Trimming shortened V by 0 bases and J by 2 bases, and 12 bases separated the two germline ends. Germline V gene sequence: CDR1 SGDLS, CDR2 YYNGEE. CDR3 DNA: TGTGCCAGCAGCGTAGGAGGGGGGGAGACCTACAATGAGCAGTTCTTC. Amino acid sequence: CASSVGGGETYNEQFF.

The J gene is TRBJ1-1, the V gene TRBV5-4, with D unclear. Trimming removed 2 bases at V and 1 base at J, with 9 bases between. This CDR3 has 14 amino acids. Per the germline V gene, CDR1 is SGHNT and CDR2 is YYREEE (reference sequence). The CDR3 region is CASSLKRENTEAFF. Written as DNA, the CDR3 is TGTGCCAGCAGCTTAAAACGGGAGAACACTGAAGCTTTCTTT.

The chain combines TRBV3-1 (or the pseudogene TRBV3-2) with TRBJ2-7; 7 nucleotides match TRBD2. The germline CDR1 and CDR2 sequences are LGHDT and YNNKEL (reference sequence). The CDR3 extends over 16 amino acids. Trimming at V came to 4 bases and at J to 0 bases, leaving 9 bases not matched to a gene. The CDR3 region is CASSLRGAGSSYEQYF. Here the CDR3 DNA reads TGTGCCAGCAGCCTCCGGGGAGCGGGGAGCTCCTACGAGCAGTACTTC.

V is TRBV12-3 or TRBV12-4 and J is TRBJ1-2; D is uncertain. There are 12 residues in the CDR3. Trimming left V 3 bases short and J 7 bases short, with 9 bases between. The CDR3 sequence is CASSFGSGGYTF. CDR3 DNA sequence: TGTGCCAGCAGTTTCGGTTCCGGTGGCTACACCTTC.

This clone has a count of ten or more. The rearrangement links TRBV3-1 (or the pseudogene TRBV3-2) to TRBJ2-7, with D perhaps matching TRBD2 (5 bases). The V gene lost 3 bases and the J gene lost 2 bases, with 11 bases spanning the gap. CDR1 and CDR2 from the germline V gene are LGHDT and YNNKEL (reference sequence). The length of the CDR3 is 14 residues. The CDR3 DNA reads TGTGCCAGCAGCCACGGGAACACCCCCTACGAGCAGTACTTC. Translated: CASSHGNTPYEQYF.

A word on this clone: The sample contains more than one DNA sequence encoding this CDR3. The V call is TRBV5-1, the J call TRBJ2-3; TRBD2 matches 11 bases. Germline values: CDR1 SGHRS, CDR2 YFSETQ. The CDR3 totals 16 residues. The V and J ends lost 0 bases and 3 bases, in that order; junction bases with no gene match: 3. The CDR3 here is CASSLELAGDTDTQYF. The CDR3 coding sequence is TGCGCCAGCAGCTTGGAACTAGCGGGGGATACAGATACGCAGTATTTT. Full variable domain (outside the CDR3, taken from reference TRBV5-1 and TRBJ2-3): KAGVTQTPRYLIKTRGQQVTLSCSPISGHRSVSWYQQTPGQGLQFLFEYFSETQRNKGNFPGRFSGRQFSNSRSEMNVSTLELGDSALYLCASSLELAGDTDTQYFGPGTRLTVL.

This chain joins TRBV5-6 and TRBJ2-7; tentatively, D is TRBD1 (6 bases). In germline, CDR1 is SGHDT, CDR2 YYEEEE. The V end was cut by 3 bases, the J end by 5 bases, with 12 bases between. CDR3 length: 13 amino acids. CDR3 protein: CASSSTGAHEQYF. CDR3 nucleotide sequence: TGTGCCAGCAGCTCGACAGGTGCCCACGAGCAGTACTTC.

The chain links TRBV7-9 to TRBJ1-6; no clear D. Trimming pared 5 bases from V and 8 bases from J, leaving 7 bases between. Germline lookup yields CDR1 SEHNR and CDR2 FQNEAQ (reference sequence). The CDR3 has 12 amino acids. The CDR3 DNA sequence: TGTGCCAGCAGCCCAGGTTATTCACCCCTCCACTTT. Protein: CASSPGYSPLHF.

The chain combines TRBV21-1 with TRBJ2-3; the table gives TRBD2 as D, unverified against the DNA. TRBV21-1 is recorded as a pseudogene. The length of the CDR3 is 16 residues. In DNA form, the CDR3 reads TGTGCCAGCAGCCAATCAGGACTAGCGGACACAGATACGCAGTATTTT. Its translation: CASSQSGLADTDTQYF.

This clone was counted only a few times. The chain couples TRBV11-2 to TRBJ2-3; 8 nucleotides align to TRBD2. Germline lookup yields CDR1 SGHAT and CDR2 FQNNGV. V was pared by 1 base and J by 3 bases, with 6 bases of the junction left unmatched. The CDR3 is made up of 16 amino acids. In nucleotides, the CDR3 is TGTGCCAGCAGCTTAGTTCCGCGGGGGGTGACAGATACGCAGTATTTT. It translates to CASSLVPRGVTDTQYF.

This clone came up a few times. This chain connects TRBV3-1 (or the pseudogene TRBV3-2) to TRBJ1-4; D uncertain. The CDR3 contains 13 residues. The germline V and J ends were trimmed by 0 bases and 8 bases, with 7 bases remaining between them. Germline CDR1 and CDR2: LGHDT and YNNKEL (reference sequence). CDR3 protein: CASSQDTEEKLFF. The DNA for the CDR3 is TGTGCCAGCAGCCAAGACACGGAGGAAAAACTGTTTTTT.

For this clone: The junction differs from germline at one of its ends, possibly a read error. The CDR3 loop reads CATSDSGFEPVF. CDR3 nucleotide sequence: TGTGCCACCAGTGATTCCGGGTTTGAGCCAGTCTTC. V usage is TRBV24-1 and J usage is TRBJ2-1, with no clear D. Germline CDR1 reads KGHDR; CDR2 reads SFDVKD. CDR3 length: 12 amino acids.

Comments on this clone: This likely comes from a read error, as the CDR3 has no conserved phenylalanine or tryptophan at its end. The DNA is omitted, as the CDR3 cannot be located on it reliably, and the CDR3 follows TCRdb's listing. The chain uses TRBV5-1 and TRBJ1-1. Germline V gene sequence: CDR1 SGHRS, CDR2 YFSETQ. The CDR3 sequence runs 8 residues, both termini included. CDR3: CASSLEAA.